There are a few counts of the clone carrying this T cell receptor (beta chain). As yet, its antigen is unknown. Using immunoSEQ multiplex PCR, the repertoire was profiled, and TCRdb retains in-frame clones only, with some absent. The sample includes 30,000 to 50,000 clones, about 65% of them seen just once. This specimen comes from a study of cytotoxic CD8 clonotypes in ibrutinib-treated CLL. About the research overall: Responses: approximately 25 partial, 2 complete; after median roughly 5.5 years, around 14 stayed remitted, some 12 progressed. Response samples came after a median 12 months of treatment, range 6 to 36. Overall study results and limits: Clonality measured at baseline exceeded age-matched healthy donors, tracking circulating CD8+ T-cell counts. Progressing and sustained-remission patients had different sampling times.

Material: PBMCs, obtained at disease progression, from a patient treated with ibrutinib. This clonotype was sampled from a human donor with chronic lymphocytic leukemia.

The CDR3 spells CASSTGPGNSPLHF. The CDR3 DNA follows: TGTGCCAGTAGTACGGGACCTGGTAATTCACCCCTCCACTTT. V usage is TRBV19 and J usage is TRBJ1-6; tentative D call: TRBD1 (5 bases). The germline V gene has CDR1 LNHDA and CDR2 SQIVND (reference sequence). The CDR3 has 14 residues. Trimming stripped 4 bases from V and 6 bases from J, with 10 bases between. Together with reference TRBV19 and TRBJ1-6, the CDR3 gives the full variable domain: DGGITQSPKYLFRKEGQNVTLSCEQNLNHDAMYWYRQDPGQGLRLIYYSQIVNDFQKGDIAEGYSVSREKKESFPLTVTSAQKNPTAFYLCASSTGPGNSPLHFGNGTRLTVT.